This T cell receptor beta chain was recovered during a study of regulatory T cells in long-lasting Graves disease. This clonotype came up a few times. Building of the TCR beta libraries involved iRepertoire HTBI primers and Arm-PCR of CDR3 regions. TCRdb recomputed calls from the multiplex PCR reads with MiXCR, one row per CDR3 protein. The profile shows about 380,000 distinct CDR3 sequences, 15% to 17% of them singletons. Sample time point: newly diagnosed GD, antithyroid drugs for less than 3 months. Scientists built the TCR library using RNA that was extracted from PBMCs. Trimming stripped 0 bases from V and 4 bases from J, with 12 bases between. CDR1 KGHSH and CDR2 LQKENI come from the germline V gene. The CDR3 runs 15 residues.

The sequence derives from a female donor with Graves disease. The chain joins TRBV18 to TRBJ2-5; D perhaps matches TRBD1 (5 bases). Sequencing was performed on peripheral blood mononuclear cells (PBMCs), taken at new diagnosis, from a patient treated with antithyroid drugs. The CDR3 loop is CASSPPQGLGETQYF. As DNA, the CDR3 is TGTGCCAGCTCACCACCTCAGGGATTGGGAGAGACCCAGTACTTC. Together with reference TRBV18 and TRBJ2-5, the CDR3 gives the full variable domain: NAGVMQNPRHLVRRRGQEARLRCSPMKGHSHVYWYRQLPEEGLKFMVYLQKENIIDESGMPKERFSAEFPKEGPSILRIQQVVRGDSAAYFCASSPPQGLGETQYFGPGTRLLVL.